The TCR beta chain described here comes from a study of cytomegalovirus exposure and HLA in healthy donors. PCR amplification relied on 60 Vbeta primers (plus 13 Jbeta primers). Assay used: immunoSEQ multiplex PCR; TCRdb lists only in-frame clones, some missing. Of some 130,000 clones in the sample, 65% to 80% are singletons; the top ten hold about 2.9%. The sample was PBMCs. The sequence came from a man aged 40-50 years in good health and CMV-seronegative.

The CDR3 protein is CASSLERGINEKLFF. CDR3 DNA sequence: TGTGCCAGCAGCTTGGAACGGGGAATAAATGAAAAACTGTTTTTT. The J gene is TRBJ1-4, the V gene TRBV5-4, with D unclear. Germline CDR1 reads SGHNT; CDR2 reads YYREEE (reference sequence). The CDR3 has 15 residues. Trimming removed 0 bases from V and 5 bases from J, with 11 bases in between.